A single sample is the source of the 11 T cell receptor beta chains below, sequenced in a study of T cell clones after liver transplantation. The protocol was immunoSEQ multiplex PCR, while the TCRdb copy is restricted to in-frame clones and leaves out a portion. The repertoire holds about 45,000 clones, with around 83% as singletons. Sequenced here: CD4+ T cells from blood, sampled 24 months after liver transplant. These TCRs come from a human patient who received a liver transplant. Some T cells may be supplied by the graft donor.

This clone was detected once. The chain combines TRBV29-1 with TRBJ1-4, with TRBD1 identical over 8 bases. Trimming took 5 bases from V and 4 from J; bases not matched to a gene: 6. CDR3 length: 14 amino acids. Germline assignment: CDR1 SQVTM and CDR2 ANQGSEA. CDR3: CSVSKTGVNEKLFF. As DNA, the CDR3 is TGCAGCGTTTCTAAGACAGGGGTTAATGAAAAACTGTTTTTT.

The DNA of the CDR3 is TGTGCCAGCAGTGGGGGACAGCAATACACTGAAGCTTTCTTT. This codes for CASSGGQQYTEAFF. This chain links TRBV6-1 with TRBJ1-1, with 7 bases that match TRBD1. Germline CDR1 is MNHNS and CDR2 is SASEGT. V was pared by 4 bases and J by 3 bases, with 5 bases of the junction left unmatched. CDR3 length equals 14 residues.

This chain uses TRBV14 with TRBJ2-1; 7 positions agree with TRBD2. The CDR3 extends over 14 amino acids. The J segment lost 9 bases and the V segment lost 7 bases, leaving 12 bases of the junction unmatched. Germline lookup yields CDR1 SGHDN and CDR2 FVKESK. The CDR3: CASNSRLASSEQFF. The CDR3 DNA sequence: TGTGCCAGCAACTCCCGACTAGCCTCCAGTGAGCAGTTCTTC.

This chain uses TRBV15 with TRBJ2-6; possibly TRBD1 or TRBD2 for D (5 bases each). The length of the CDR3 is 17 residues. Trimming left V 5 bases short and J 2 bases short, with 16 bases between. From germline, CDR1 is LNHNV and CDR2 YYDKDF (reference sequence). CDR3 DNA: TGTGCCACCAGCGGGAGACAGCTTGGAGCTGGGGCCAACGTCCTGACTTTC. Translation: CATSGRQLGAGANVLTF.

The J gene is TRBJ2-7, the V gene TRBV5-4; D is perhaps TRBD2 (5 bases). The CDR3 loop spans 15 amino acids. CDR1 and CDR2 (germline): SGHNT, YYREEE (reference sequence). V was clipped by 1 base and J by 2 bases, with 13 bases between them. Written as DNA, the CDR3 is TGTGCCAGCAGCTTGCAGTGGGAGAATACCTACGAGCAGTACTTC. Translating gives CASSLQWENTYEQYF. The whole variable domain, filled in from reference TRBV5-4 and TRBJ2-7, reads ETGVTQSPTHLIKTRGQQVTLRCSSQSGHNTVSWYQQALGQGPQFIFQYYREEENGRGNFPPRFSGLQFPNYSSELNVNALELDDSALYLCASSLQWENTYEQYFGPGTRLTVT.

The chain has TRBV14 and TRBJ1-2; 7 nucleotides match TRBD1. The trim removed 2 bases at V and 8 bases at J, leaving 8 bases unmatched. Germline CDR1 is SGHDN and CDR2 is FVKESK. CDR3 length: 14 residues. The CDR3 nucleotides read TGTGCCAGCAGCCAATCAGGAGGGGGCAGAGGCTACACCTTC. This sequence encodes CASSQSGGGRGYTF.

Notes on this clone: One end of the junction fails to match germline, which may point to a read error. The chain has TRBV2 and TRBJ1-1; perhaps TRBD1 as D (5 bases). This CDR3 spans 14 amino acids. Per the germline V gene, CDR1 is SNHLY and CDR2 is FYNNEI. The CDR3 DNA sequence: TGTGTCAGCAGTGGGGAAAGTCGAGGGGCTGAAGCTTTCTTT. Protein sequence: CVSSGESRGAEAFF. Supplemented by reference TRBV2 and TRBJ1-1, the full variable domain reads EPEVTQTPSHQVTQMGQEVILRCVPISNHLYFYWYRQILGQKVEFLVSFYNNEISEKSEIFDDQFSVERPDGSNFTLKIRSTKLEDSAMYFCVSSGESRGAEAFFGQGTRLTVV.

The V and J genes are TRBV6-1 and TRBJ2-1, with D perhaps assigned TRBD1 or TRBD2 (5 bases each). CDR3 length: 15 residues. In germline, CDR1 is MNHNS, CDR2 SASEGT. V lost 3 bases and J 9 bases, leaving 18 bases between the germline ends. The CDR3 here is CASSDWGMALGEQFF. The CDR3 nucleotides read TGTGCCAGCAGTGACTGGGGGATGGCTTTGGGTGAGCAGTTCTTC.

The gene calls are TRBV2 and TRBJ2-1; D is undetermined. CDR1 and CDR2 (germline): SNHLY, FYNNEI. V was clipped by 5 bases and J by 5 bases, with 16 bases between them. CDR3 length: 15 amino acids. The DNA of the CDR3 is TGTGCCAGCAGTCAACAGATCACCCGAAACAATGAGCAGTTCTTC. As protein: CASSQQITRNNEQFF.

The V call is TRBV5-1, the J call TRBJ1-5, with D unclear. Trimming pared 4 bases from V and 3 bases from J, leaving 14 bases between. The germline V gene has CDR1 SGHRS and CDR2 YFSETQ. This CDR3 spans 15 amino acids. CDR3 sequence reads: CASSPDGQNNQPQHF. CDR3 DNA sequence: TGCGCCAGCAGCCCCGACGGGCAGAACAATCAGCCCCAGCATTTT.

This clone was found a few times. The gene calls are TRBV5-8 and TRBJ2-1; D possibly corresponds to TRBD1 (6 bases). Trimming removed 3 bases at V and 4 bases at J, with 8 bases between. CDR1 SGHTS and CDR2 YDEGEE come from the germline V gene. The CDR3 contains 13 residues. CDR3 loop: CASSSDRYNEQFF. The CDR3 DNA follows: TGTGCCAGCAGCTCAGACAGGTACAATGAGCAGTTCTTC.